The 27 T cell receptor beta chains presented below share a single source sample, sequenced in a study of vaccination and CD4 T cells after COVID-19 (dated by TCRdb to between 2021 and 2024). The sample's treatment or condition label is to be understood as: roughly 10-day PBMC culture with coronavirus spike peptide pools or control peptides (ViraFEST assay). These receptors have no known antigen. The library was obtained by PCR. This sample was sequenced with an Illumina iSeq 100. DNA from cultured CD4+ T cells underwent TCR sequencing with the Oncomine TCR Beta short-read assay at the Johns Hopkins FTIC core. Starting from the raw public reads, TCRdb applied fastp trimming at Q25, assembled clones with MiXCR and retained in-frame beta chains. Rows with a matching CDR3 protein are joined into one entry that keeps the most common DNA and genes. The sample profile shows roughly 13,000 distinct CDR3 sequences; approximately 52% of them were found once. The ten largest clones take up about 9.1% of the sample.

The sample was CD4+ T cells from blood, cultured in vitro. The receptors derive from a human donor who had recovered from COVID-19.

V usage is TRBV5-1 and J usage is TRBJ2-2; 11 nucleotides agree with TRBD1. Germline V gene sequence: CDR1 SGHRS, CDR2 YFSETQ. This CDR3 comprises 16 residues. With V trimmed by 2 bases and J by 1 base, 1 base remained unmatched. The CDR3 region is CASSFGTGGNTGELFF. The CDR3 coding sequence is TGCGCCAGCAGCTTCGGGACAGGGGGGAACACCGGGGAGCTGTTTTTT.

The CDR3 is CSAARDGGYEQYF. The DNA of the CDR3 is TGCAGCGCTGCTAGGGACGGAGGCTACGAGCAGTACTTC. The chain is built from TRBV29-1 and TRBJ2-7, with D tentatively TRBD1 or TRBD2 (5 bases each). The CDR3 is 13 residues long. The V gene's germline CDR1 is SQVTM and CDR2 ANQGSEA. V was clipped by 7 bases and J by 3 bases, with 16 bases between them.

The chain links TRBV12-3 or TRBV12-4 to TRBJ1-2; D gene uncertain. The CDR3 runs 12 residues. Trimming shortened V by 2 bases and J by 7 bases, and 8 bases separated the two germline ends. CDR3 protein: CASSLRVGGYTF. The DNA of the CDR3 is TGTGCCAGCAGTTTAAGGGTCGGTGGCTACACCTTC.

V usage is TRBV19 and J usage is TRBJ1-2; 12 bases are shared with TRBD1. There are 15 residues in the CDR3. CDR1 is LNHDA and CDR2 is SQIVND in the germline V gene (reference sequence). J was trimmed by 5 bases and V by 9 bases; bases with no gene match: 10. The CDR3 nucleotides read TGTGCCAGCTCCTCCGGGACAGGGGGCGCGTATGGCTACACCTTC. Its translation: CASSSGTGGAYGYTF.

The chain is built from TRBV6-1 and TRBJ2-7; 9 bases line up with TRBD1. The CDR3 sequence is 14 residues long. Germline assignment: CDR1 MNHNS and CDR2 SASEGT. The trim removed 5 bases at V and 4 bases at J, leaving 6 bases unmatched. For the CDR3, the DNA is TGTGCCAGCAGTACAGGGGGCGCGACGTACGAGCAGTACTTC. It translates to CASSTGGATYEQYF.

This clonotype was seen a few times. For the CDR3, the DNA is TGTGCCAGCAGCTTAACCAGACAGGGGGCGCCGAATGGCTACACCTTC. This translates into CASSLTRQGAPNGYTF. This sequence joins TRBV7-6 and TRBJ1-2; 10 bases are shared with TRBD1. CDR3 length equals 16 residues. The germline V gene has CDR1 SGHVS and CDR2 FNYEAQ. J was trimmed by 6 bases and V by 2 bases; bases with no gene match: 9. Full variable domain (rest looked up from reference TRBV7-6 and TRBJ1-2): GAGVSQSPRYKVTKRGQDVALRCDPISGHVSLYWYRQALGQGPEFLTYFNYEAQQDKSGLPNDRFSAERPEGSISTLTIQRTEQRDSAMYRCASSLTRQGAPNGYTFGSGTRLTVV.

The DNA for the CDR3 is TGCGCCAGCAGCCAAGATCCGACAGTAAGCGATACGCAGTATTTT. It encodes CASSQDPTVSDTQYF. The genes are TRBV4-1 and TRBJ2-3; possibly TRBD1 for D (5 bases). Germline CDR1 reads MGHRA; CDR2 reads YSYEKL. V lost 0 bases and J lost 6, with 13 bases in between. The CDR3 contains 15 residues.

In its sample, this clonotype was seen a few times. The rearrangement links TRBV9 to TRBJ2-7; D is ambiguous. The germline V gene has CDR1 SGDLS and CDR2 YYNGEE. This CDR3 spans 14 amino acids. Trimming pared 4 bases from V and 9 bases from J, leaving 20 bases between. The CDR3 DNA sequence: TGTGCCAGCAGCCCCAGATACGATCCTACGAGGCAGTACTTC. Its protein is CASSPRYDPTRQYF.

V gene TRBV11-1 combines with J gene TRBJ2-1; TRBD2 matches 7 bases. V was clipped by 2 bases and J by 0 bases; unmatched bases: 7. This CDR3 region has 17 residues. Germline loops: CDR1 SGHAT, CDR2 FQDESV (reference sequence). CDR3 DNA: TGTGCCAGCAGCTTATCTAGCGGTGCTAGCTCCTACAATGAGCAGTTCTTC. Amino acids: CASSLSSGASSYNEQFF.

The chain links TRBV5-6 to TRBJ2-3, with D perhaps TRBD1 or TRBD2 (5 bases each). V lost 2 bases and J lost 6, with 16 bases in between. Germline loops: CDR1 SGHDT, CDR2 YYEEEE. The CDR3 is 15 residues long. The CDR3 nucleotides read TGTGCCAGCAGCTTATATGGGGGACCCCTGGATACGCAGTATTTT. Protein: CASSLYGGPLDTQYF. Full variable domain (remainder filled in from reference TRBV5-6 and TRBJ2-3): DAGVTQSPTHLIKTRGQQVTLRCSPKSGHDTVSWYQQALGQGPQFIFQYYEEEERQRGNFPDRFSGHQFPNYSSELNVNALLLGDSALYLCASSLYGGPLDTQYFGPGTRLTVL.

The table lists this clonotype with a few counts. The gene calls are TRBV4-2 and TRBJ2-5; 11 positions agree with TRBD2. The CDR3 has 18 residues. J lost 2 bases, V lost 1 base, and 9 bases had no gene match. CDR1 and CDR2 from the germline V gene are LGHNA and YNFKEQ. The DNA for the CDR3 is TGTGCCAGCAGCCAAGGGGTTGCGATAGCGGGGGGGCAAGAGACCCAGTACTTC. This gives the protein CASSQGVAIAGGQETQYF.

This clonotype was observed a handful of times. CDR3 region: CSARGRKATNTEAFF. CDR3 nucleotides: TGCAGTGCTAGAGGCCGTAAGGCGACGAACACTGAAGCTTTCTTT. J is TRBJ1-1 and V is TRBV20-1; D remains unclear. Germline-derived CDR1 and CDR2 are DFQATT and SNEGSKA (reference sequence). Trimming removed 1 base from V and 1 base from J, with 13 bases in between. This CDR3 has 15 amino acids.

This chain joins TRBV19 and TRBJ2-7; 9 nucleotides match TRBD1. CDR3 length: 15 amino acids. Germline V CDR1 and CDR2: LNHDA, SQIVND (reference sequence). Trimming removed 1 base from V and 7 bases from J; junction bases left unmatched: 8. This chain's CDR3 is CASSIAVQGAREQYF. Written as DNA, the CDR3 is TGTGCCAGTAGTATAGCAGTACAGGGGGCGCGGGAGCAGTACTTC.

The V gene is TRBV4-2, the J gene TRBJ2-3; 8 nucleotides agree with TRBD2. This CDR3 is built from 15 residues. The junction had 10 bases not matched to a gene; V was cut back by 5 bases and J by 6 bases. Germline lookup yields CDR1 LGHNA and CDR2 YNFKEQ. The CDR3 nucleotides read TGTGCCAGCAGCAGTGGGGTAGCGGGACCCGATACGCAGTATTTT. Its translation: CASSSGVAGPDTQYF.

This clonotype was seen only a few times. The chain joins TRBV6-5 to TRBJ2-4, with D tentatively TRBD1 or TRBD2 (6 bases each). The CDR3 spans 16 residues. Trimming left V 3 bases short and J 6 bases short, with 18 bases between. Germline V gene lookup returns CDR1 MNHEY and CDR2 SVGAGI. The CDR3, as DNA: TGTGCCAGCAGTTATAGGGGGGCCCGGCAGTCAAACATTCAGTACTTC. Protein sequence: CASSYRGARQSNIQYF.

CDR3 nucleotide sequence: TGTGCCACCAGCAGAGGGTCGAGGAGGAACGAGCAGTACTTC. Its protein is CATSRGSRRNEQYF. The chain has TRBV15 and TRBJ2-7; perhaps TRBD2 as D (5 bases). The germline V and J ends were trimmed by 1 base and 5 bases, with 12 bases remaining between them. The CDR3 has 14 amino acids. The germline V gene encodes CDR1 LNHNV and CDR2 YYDKDF (reference sequence).

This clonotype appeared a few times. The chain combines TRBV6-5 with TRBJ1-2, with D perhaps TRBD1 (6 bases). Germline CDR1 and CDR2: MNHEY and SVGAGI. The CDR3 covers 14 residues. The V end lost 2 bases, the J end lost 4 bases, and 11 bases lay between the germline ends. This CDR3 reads CASSYDGGAYGYTF. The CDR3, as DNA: TGTGCCAGCAGTTACGATGGGGGCGCCTATGGCTACACCTTC.

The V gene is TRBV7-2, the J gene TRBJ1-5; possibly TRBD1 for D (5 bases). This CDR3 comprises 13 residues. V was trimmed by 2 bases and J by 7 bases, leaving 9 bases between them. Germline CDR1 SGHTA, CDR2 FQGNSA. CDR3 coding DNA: TGTGCCAGCAGCTTACGAGGGGAGCAGCCCCAGCATTTT. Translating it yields CASSLRGEQPQHF.

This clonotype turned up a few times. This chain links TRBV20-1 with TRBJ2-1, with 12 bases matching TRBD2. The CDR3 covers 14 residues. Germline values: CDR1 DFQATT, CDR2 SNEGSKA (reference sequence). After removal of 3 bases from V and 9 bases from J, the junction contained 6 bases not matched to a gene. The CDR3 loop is CSARTLAGGPEQFF. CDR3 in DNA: TGCAGTGCTAGGACCCTAGCGGGGGGGCCTGAGCAGTTCTTC.

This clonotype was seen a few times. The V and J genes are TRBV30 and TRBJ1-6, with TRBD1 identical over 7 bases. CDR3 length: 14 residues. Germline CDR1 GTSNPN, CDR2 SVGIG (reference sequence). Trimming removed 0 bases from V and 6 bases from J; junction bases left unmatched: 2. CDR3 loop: CAWSVGTANSPLHF. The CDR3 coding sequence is TGTGCCTGGAGTGTAGGGACAGCTAATTCACCCCTCCACTTT. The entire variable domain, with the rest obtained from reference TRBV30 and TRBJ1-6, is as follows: SQTIHQWPATLVQPVGSPLSLECTVEGTSNPNLYWYRQAAGRGLQLLFYSVGIGQISSEVPQNLSASRPQDRQFILSSKKLLLSDSGFYLCAWSVGTANSPLHFGNGTRLTVT.

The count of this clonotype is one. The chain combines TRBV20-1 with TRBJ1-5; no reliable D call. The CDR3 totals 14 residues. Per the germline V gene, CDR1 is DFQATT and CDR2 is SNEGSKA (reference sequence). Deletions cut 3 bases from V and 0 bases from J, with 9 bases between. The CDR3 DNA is TGCAGTGCTAGTGTGGGGTATAGCAATCAGCCCCAGCATTTT. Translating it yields CSASVGYSNQPQHF.

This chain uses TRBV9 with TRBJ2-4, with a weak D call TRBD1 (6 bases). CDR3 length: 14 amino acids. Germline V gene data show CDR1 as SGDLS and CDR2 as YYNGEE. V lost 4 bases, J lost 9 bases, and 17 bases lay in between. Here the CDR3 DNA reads TGTGCCAGCAGCCCCGATTTCCAGGGGACCATTCAGTACTTC. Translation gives CASSPDFQGTIQYF.

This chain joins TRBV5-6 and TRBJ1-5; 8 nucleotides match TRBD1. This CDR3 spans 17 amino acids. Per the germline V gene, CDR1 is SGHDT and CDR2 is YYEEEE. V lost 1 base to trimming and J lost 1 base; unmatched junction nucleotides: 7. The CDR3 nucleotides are TGTGCCAGCAGCTTGTCGGACAGGGAAGGGAGCAATCAGCCCCAGCATTTT. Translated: CASSLSDREGSNQPQHF.

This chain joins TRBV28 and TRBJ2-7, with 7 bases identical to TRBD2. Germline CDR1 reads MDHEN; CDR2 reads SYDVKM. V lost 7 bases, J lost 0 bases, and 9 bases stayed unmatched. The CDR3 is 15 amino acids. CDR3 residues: CASTLGGLPSYEQYF. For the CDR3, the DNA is TGTGCCAGCACCTTGGGAGGGTTACCCTCCTACGAGCAGTACTTC.

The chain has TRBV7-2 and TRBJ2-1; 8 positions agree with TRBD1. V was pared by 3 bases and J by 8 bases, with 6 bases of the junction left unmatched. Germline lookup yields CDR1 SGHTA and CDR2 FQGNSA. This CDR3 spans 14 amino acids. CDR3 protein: CASSFPGQAHEQFF. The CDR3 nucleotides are TGTGCCAGCAGCTTTCCGGGACAGGCCCATGAGCAGTTCTTC.

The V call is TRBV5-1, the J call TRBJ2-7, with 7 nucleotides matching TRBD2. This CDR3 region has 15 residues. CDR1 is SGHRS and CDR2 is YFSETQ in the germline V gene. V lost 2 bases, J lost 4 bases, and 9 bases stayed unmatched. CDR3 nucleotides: TGCGCCAGCAGCTTTAAGGACGGGGGAGGGTACGAGCAGTACTTC. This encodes CASSFKDGGGYEQYF.

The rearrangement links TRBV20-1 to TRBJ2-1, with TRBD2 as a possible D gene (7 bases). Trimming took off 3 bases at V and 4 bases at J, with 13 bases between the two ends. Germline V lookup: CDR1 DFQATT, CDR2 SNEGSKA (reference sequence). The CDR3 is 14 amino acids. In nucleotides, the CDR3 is TGCAGTGCTAGCTCTGGGAGGGGGTACAATGAGCAGTTCTTC. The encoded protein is CSASSGRGYNEQFF.